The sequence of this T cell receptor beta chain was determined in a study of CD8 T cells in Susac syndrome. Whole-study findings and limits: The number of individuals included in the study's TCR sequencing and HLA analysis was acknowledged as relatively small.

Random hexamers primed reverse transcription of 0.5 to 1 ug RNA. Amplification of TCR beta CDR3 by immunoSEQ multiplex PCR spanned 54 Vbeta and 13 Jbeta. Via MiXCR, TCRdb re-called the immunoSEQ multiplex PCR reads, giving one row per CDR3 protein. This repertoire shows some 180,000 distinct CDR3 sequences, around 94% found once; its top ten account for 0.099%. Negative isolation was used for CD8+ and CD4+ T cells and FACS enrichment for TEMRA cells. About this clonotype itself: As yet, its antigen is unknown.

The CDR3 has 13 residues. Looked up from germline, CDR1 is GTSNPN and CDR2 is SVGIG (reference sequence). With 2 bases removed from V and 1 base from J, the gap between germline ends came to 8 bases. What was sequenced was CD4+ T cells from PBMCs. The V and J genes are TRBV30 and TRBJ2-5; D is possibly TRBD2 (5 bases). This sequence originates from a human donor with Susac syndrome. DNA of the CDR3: TGTGCCTGGAGTTATAGCGTCCAAGAGACCCAGTACTTC. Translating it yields CAWSYSVQETQYF.